One T cell receptor beta chain is described in this entry. The CDR3 has 14 residues. Germline CDR1 and CDR2: SGDLS and YYNGEE. Trimming cost V 4 bases and J 3 bases, with 12 bases left between them. The sample is drawn from a study of PD-L1 blockade in urothelial cancer. On the study more broadly: Males with bladder-origin urothelial cancer made up about 85% of the roughly 29 patients.

Generated by immunoSEQ multiplex PCR, the TCRdb table keeps only in-frame clones and is missing some. The sample lists about 32,000 clones, 85% to 90% occurring once. The chain has TRBV9 and TRBJ2-3, with D perhaps TRBD2 (6 bases). Sequencing used PBMCs, obtained around atezolizumab (anti-PD-L1) treatment. The TCR originated in a man aged 50 or older with urothelial cancer. CDR3 loop: CASSPQSGTDTQYF. The DNA of the CDR3 is TGTGCCAGCAGCCCCCAGAGCGGGACAGATACGCAGTATTTT.